These 27 T cell receptor beta chains originate from one sample sequenced in a study of Ad26.COV2.S vaccination and SARS-CoV-2 variants. Sample treatment: approximately 18 received Ad26.COV2.S at low or high dose, single or two shots; about 5 received placebo; per-sample allocation not given. Specimen acquisition occurred on day 63 following the initial vaccine or placebo injection. The table came from immunoSEQ multiplex PCR; TCRdb's copy has only in-frame clones and leaves some out. The sample shows hundreds of thousands of clones, more than 85% of them seen only once. The sample here was peripheral blood, taken in a trial of Ad26.COV2.S vaccine versus placebo. These receptors all stem from a person between 18 and 65 years old who received the Ad26.COV2.S COVID-19 vaccine or a placebo.

The rearrangement joins TRBV7-9 to TRBJ1-2; D is unclear. The CDR3 has 12 residues. The V end lost 5 bases, the J end lost 2 bases, and 6 bases lay between the germline ends. CDR1 and CDR2 from the germline V gene are SEHNR and FQNEAQ (reference sequence). DNA of the CDR3: TGTGCCAGCAGCCGCGGGAACTATGGCTACACCTTC. Translation gives CASSRGNYGYTF.

The rearrangement uses TRBV5-1 and TRBJ2-7; TRBD1 matches 7 bases. V gave up 3 bases and J gave up 5 bases; unmatched junction bases: 5. Germline-derived CDR1 and CDR2 are SGHRS and YFSETQ. This CDR3 has 13 residues. The chain's CDR3 is CASSSTGAHEQYF. DNA for the CDR3: TGCGCCAGCAGCTCTACAGGGGCACACGAGCAGTACTTC. Variable domain in full (rest from reference TRBV5-1 and TRBJ2-7): KAGVTQTPRYLIKTRGQQVTLSCSPISGHRSVSWYQQTPGQGLQFLFEYFSETQRNKGNFPGRFSGRQFSNSRSEMNVSTLELGDSALYLCASSSTGAHEQYFGPGTRLTVT.

The rearrangement uses TRBV11-2 and TRBJ1-4; the D is unclear. CDR1 and CDR2 (germline): SGHAT, FQNNGV. This CDR3 contains 13 residues. Deletions cut 0 bases from V and 9 bases from J, with 8 bases between. The CDR3 is CASSLDRRQKLFF. CDR3 sequence (DNA): TGTGCCAGCAGCTTAGATAGACGGCAAAAACTGTTTTTT.

The rearrangement links TRBV7-2 to TRBJ1-2, with D unresolved. The CDR3 sequence is 15 residues long. Trimming pared 4 bases from V and 6 bases from J, leaving 18 bases between. Germline lookup yields CDR1 SGHTA and CDR2 FQGNSA. CDR3 amino acids: CASSSWRSWEDGYTF. CDR3 DNA sequence: TGTGCCAGCAGCTCATGGAGGTCATGGGAGGATGGCTACACCTTC.

The chain recombines TRBV7-8 with TRBJ2-7; TRBD1 is a possible D gene (7 bases). The V end was cut by 0 bases, the J end by 5 bases, with 14 bases between. The germline V gene has CDR1 SGHVS and CDR2 FQNEAQ. The CDR3 has 15 amino acids. CDR3 sequence: CASSLAGGGQNEQYF. The CDR3 DNA is TGTGCCAGCAGCTTAGCCGGAGGGGGCCAAAACGAGCAGTACTTC.

This chain connects TRBV3-1 (or the pseudogene TRBV3-2) to TRBJ2-1; 10 nucleotides line up with TRBD2. The CDR3 runs to 16 residues. The V segment lost 1 base and the J segment 9 bases; nucleotides outside the gene matches: 9. CDR1 and CDR2 (germline): LGHDT, YNNKEL (reference sequence). The CDR3 nucleotides read TGTGCCAGCAGCCAAGTTCCCGGGACTAGCGTTGGTGAGCAGTTCTTC. Protein product: CASSQVPGTSVGEQFF.

This clone occurred once. This chain connects TRBV30 to TRBJ1-5; the D gene is possibly TRBD1 (5 bases). Germline loops: CDR1 GTSNPN, CDR2 SVGIG (reference sequence). Trimming cost V 6 bases and J 6 bases, with 15 bases left between them. This CDR3 spans 13 amino acids. This CDR3 is CACSDTPTQPQHF. In DNA form, the CDR3 reads TGTGCCTGCTCGGACACCCCAACTCAGCCCCAGCATTTT.

This chain links TRBV2 with TRBJ1-1, with unresolved D. Deletions cut 1 base from V and 0 bases from J, with 6 bases between. The CDR3 is 14 residues long. The V gene's germline CDR1 is SNHLY and CDR2 FYNNEI. Here the CDR3 reads CASSEEEMNTEAFF. CDR3 DNA: TGTGCCAGCAGTGAAGAGGAAATGAACACTGAAGCTTTCTTT.

V gene TRBV14 combines with J gene TRBJ2-7; D is perhaps TRBD1 (5 bases). CDR3 length: 15 amino acids. The germline V gene has CDR1 SGHDN and CDR2 FVKESK. V lost 0 bases and J 2 bases, leaving 11 bases between the germline ends. The CDR3 DNA is TGTGCCAGCAGCCAAGATATGGGGCCTACCTACGAGCAGTACTTC. The encoded protein is CASSQDMGPTYEQYF.

The V call is TRBV15, the J call TRBJ2-7; D unresolved. The CDR3 covers 13 residues. V lost 0 bases to trimming and J lost 3 bases, with 6 bases between them. Germline V lookup: CDR1 LNHNV, CDR2 YYDKDF (reference sequence). The CDR3 bases are TGTGCCACCAGCAGAGAGGGAAACTACGAGCAGTACTTC. It encodes CATSREGNYEQYF.

The V and J genes are TRBV7-2 and TRBJ2-7, with no clear D. The germline CDR1 and CDR2 sequences are SGHTA and FQGNSA. The CDR3 sequence is 15 residues long. The V and J ends lost 7 bases and 0 bases respectively, with 16 bases between them. The CDR3 protein is CASTPTRGGSYEQYF. In nucleotides, the CDR3 is TGTGCCAGCACCCCCACCCGAGGCGGCTCCTACGAGCAGTACTTC.

The chain has TRBV7-8 and TRBJ1-1; no clear D gene. CDR3 length: 15 residues. V dropped 3 bases and J dropped 4 bases, with 15 bases sitting between them. The germline V gene has CDR1 SGHVS and CDR2 FQNEAQ. Written as DNA, the CDR3 is TGTGCCAGCAGCTTTCCGGGTCGTTCGACCACTGAAGCTTTCTTT. It translates to CASSFPGRSTTEAFF.

This clone was observed once. The J gene is TRBJ2-7, the V gene TRBV6-6; the match to TRBD1 covers 7 bases. J was trimmed by 5 bases and V by 2 bases; bases with no gene match: 12. Germline CDR1 reads MNHNY; CDR2 reads SVGAGI (reference sequence). The CDR3 is 16 amino acids. CDR3 protein: CASSYTRTGQEDEQYF. CDR3 DNA: TGTGCCAGCAGTTACACCCGGACAGGTCAGGAAGACGAGCAGTACTTC.

The chain has TRBV30 and TRBJ2-5; D remains unclear. The CDR3 runs to 12 residues. The germline V gene encodes CDR1 GTSNPN and CDR2 SVGIG (reference sequence). V lost 0 bases, J lost 4 bases, and 6 bases lay in between. CDR3 nucleotides: TGTGCCTGGAGTGTACAACGAGAGACCCAGTACTTC. Translating it yields CAWSVQRETQYF.

V is TRBV4-2 and J is TRBJ2-1; D ambiguous. The V gene's germline CDR1 is LGHNA and CDR2 YNFKEQ. This CDR3 region has 15 residues. Trimming took 0 bases from V and 8 from J, leaving 14 bases between them. The CDR3 DNA reads as TGTGCCAGCAGCCAAGATTTAAGGTCTGGAGATGAGCAGTTCTTC. This encodes CASSQDLRSGDEQFF.

The V and J genes are TRBV11-1 and TRBJ2-1; 12 nucleotides match TRBD2. CDR3 length equals 14 residues. Trimming removed 5 bases from V and 10 bases from J; junction bases left unmatched: 6. The germline CDR1 and CDR2 sequences are SGHAT and FQDESV (reference sequence). CDR3 sequence reads: CASSRLAGAWEQFF. As DNA, the CDR3 is TGTGCCAGCAGCCGACTAGCGGGGGCCTGGGAGCAGTTCTTC.

The chain is built from TRBV9 and TRBJ2-3; possibly TRBD2 for D (6 bases). V lost 4 bases to trimming and J lost 2 bases, with 17 bases between them. CDR3 length equals 16 residues. The germline CDR1 and CDR2 sequences are SGDLS and YYNGEE. DNA for the CDR3: TGTGCCAGCAGCTGGAGGGGCGGGATGAACACAGATACGCAGTATTTT. Translated, it gives CASSWRGGMNTDTQYF.

This clone came up once. The genes are TRBV28 and TRBJ2-7; 7 bases align to TRBD1. The CDR3 loop spans 14 amino acids. V trimming: 2 bases; J trimming: 9 bases; junction bases outside the gene matches: 10. In germline, CDR1 is MDHEN, CDR2 SYDVKM. This CDR3 is CASSLGQDFHRQYF. The CDR3, as DNA: TGTGCCAGCAGTTTAGGACAGGACTTCCACCGGCAGTACTTC.

This clone was recorded once. The chain employs TRBV5-1 and TRBJ1-2; 7 nucleotides align to TRBD1. J gave up 3 bases and V 4 bases, and 6 bases lay outside the gene matches. The CDR3 contains 14 residues. CDR1 is SGHRS and CDR2 is YFSETQ in the germline V gene. CDR3 DNA: TGCGCCAGCAGCGAGACAGGGAATGACTATGGCTACACCTTC. Amino acids: CASSETGNDYGYTF.

The chain couples TRBV7-9 to TRBJ1-5; 7 bases match TRBD1. J lost 3 bases, V lost 7 bases, and 3 bases had no gene match. The CDR3 length is 13 residues. Germline values: CDR1 SEHNR, CDR2 FQNEAQ (reference sequence). The CDR3 bases are TGTGCCAGCACCACAGGGGTCAATCAGCCCCAGCATTTT. It yields the protein CASTTGVNQPQHF.

The CDR3 DNA reads TGTGCCAGCAACCCCCCAATGAACACTGAAGCTTTCTTT. This gives the protein CASNPPMNTEAFF. The rearrangement joins TRBV7-2 to TRBJ1-1; no reliable D call. The CDR3 covers 13 residues. Trimming cost V 7 bases and J 0 bases, with 9 bases left between them. Per the germline V gene, CDR1 is SGHTA and CDR2 is FQGNSA.

The chain uses TRBV28 and TRBJ1-5, with D unresolved. The CDR3 contains 12 residues. CDR1 MDHEN and CDR2 SYDVKM come from the germline V gene. Trimming shortened V by 5 bases and J by 9 bases, and 11 bases separated the two germline ends. CDR3 DNA sequence: TGTGCCAGCAGTCCTCCATTTGGGCCCCAGCATTTT. This codes for CASSPPFGPQHF.

Many counts were recorded for this clone. This sequence joins TRBV29-1 and TRBJ1-2; 12 bases fit TRBD1. The germline gives CDR1 SQVTM, CDR2 ANQGSEA. Unmatched junction bases numbered 9, after V lost 5 bases and J lost 8 bases. There are 14 residues in the CDR3. The CDR3 DNA is TGCAGCGTTCAACCGGGACAGGGGGCGAGGGGCTACACCTTC. The encoded protein is CSVQPGQGARGYTF.

The chain employs TRBV21-1 and TRBJ2-1; the D call TRBD2 from the table was never checked on the DNA. TRBV21-1 is a listed pseudogene. The CDR3 length is 14 residues. The CDR3 DNA is TGTGCCAGCAGCAAAGGCTGGCCGGGAGGGCCGGGGTTCTTC. Amino acid sequence: CASSKGWPGGPGFF.

The chain couples TRBV20-1 to TRBJ2-2; 7 bases match TRBD2. Germline values: CDR1 DFQATT, CDR2 SNEGSKA (reference sequence). The junction had 2 bases not matched to a gene; V was cut back by 3 bases and J by 1 base. The CDR3 is 14 amino acids. The CDR3 coding sequence is TGCAGTGCTAGTAAGCGGGGGAACACCGGGGAGCTGTTTTTT. Protein: CSASKRGNTGELFF.

This rearrangement joins TRBV14 to TRBJ2-6; D is ambiguous. Per the germline V gene, CDR1 is SGHDN and CDR2 is FVKESK. Trimming took 4 bases from V and 3 from J, leaving 10 bases between them. The CDR3 has 15 amino acids. The CDR3 here is CASSRQGRGANVLTF. The DNA for the CDR3 is TGTGCCAGCAGCCGCCAAGGACGTGGGGCCAACGTCCTGACTTTC. Together with reference TRBV14 and TRBJ2-6, the CDR3 gives the full variable domain: EAGVTQFPSHSVIEKGQTVTLRCDPISGHDNLYWYRRVMGKEIKFLLHFVKESKQDESGMPNNRFLAERTGGTYSTLKVQPAELEDSGVYFCASSRQGRGANVLTFGAGSRLTVL.

V and J are TRBV6-2 or TRBV6-3 and TRBJ1-5; D may be TRBD1 (5 bases). This CDR3 comprises 15 residues. V dropped 6 bases and J dropped 3 bases, with 15 bases sitting between them. CDR1 MNHEY and CDR2 SVGEGT come from the germline V gene. Here the CDR3 reads CASSLAAGNNQPQHF. The CDR3, as DNA: TGTGCCAGCAGCCTGGCCGCAGGGAACAATCAGCCCCAGCATTTT.